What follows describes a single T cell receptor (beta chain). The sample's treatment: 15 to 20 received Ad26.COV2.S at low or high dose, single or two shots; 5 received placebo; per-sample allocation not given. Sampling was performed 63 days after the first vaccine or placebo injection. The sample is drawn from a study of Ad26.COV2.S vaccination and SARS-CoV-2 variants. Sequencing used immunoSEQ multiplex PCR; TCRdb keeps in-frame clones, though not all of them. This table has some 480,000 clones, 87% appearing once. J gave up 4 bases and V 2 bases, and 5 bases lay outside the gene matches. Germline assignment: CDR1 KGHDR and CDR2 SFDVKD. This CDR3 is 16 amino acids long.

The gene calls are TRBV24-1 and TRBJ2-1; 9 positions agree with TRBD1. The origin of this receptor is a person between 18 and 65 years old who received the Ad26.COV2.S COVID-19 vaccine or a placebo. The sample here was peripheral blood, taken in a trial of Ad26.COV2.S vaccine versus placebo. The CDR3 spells CATSDSGQGTYNEQFF. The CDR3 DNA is TGTGCCACCAGTGATTCCGGACAGGGGACTTACAATGAGCAGTTCTTC.